This TCR beta chain was captured by sequencing in a study of vaccination and CD4 T cells after COVID-19. Treatment here: approximately 9-day PBMC culture with coronavirus spike peptide pools or control peptides (ViraFEST assay). CDR1 and CDR2 from the germline V gene are LGHNA and YNFKEQ. V was clipped by 8 bases and J by 0 bases, with 11 bases between them. The CDR3 is made up of 14 amino acids. The Oncomine TCR Beta short-read assay was applied to DNA of cultured CD4+ T cells. Each CDR3 protein gets one entry after TCRdb re-called the PCR reads with MiXCR. The top ten clones hold around 2.7% of a sample with about 25,000 distinct CDR3 sequences, roughly 53% of them seen once. Turning to this clonotype: Its antigen is unknown.

This chain joins TRBV4-2 and TRBJ1-3, with D perhaps matching TRBD1 (5 bases). The specimen sequenced was CD4+ T cells from blood, cultured in vitro. The sequence derives from a human donor who had recovered from COVID-19. The DNA of the CDR3 is TGTGCCAGCTCGGGACGATTCTCTGGAAACACCATATATTTT. Amino acid sequence: CASSGRFSGNTIYF.